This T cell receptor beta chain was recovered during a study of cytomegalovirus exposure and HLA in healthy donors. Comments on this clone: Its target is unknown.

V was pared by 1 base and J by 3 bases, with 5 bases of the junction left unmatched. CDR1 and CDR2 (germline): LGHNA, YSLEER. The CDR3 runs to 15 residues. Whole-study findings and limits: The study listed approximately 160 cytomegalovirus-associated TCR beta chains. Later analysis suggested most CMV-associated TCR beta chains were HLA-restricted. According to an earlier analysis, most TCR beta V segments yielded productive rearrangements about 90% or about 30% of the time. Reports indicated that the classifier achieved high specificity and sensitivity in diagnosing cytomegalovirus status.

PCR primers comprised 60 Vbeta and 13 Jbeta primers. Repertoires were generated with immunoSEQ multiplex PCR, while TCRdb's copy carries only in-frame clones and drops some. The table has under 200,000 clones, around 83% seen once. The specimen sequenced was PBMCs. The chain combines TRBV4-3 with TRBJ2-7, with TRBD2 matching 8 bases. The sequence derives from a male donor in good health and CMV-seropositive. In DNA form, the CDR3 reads TGCGCCAGCAGCCAAGCCCGGGAGGGACTCTACGAGCAGTACTTC. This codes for CASSQAREGLYEQYF.